Shown below are 22 T cell receptor beta chains from a single sample sequenced in a study of spatial heterogeneity in lung cancer. TCRdb reprocessed the 5' RACE reads via MiXCR and lists one record per CDR3 protein. The sample has more than 30,000 distinct CDR3 sequences, about 5.8% seen once. Regarding time point: sample taken at primary tumor resection. In each case, whole RNA from tumor, nontumor lung or frozen PBMC was sequenced unsorted. The sample consisted of PBMCs, taken at surgery. The receptors derive from a male donor with early-stage non-small cell lung cancer.

This clonotype has at least ten counts. The genes are TRBV30 and TRBJ1-5; no clear D. The CDR3 is 15 amino acids. V was trimmed by 2 bases and J by 3 bases, leaving 14 bases between them. Germline CDR1 reads GTSNPN; CDR2 reads SVGIG (reference sequence). The CDR3 DNA reads TGTGCCTGGAGTCCGGGGTTGGGTTTCAATCAGCCCCAGCATTTT. Encoded protein: CAWSPGLGFNQPQHF.

Only a few counts were recorded for this clonotype. This CDR3 reads CATSQGGRSEAFF. The CDR3, as DNA: TGTGCCACCAGTCAGGGGGGAAGATCTGAAGCTTTCTTT. The gene calls are TRBV24-1 and TRBJ1-1; 7 bases line up with TRBD1. V dropped 6 bases and J dropped 6; count of bases not matched to a gene: 6. The germline V gene has CDR1 KGHDR and CDR2 SFDVKD. CDR3 length equals 13 residues.

This clonotype was counted at least ten times. At one boundary the junction diverges from the germline segment, which might be a read error. The V call is TRBV7-7, the J call TRBJ2-2; a weak D match, TRBD2 (5 bases). The CDR3 spans 16 residues. Germline V gene lookup returns CDR1 SSHAT and CDR2 FNYEAQ (reference sequence). In DNA form, the CDR3 reads TGTGCTAGCAGCTTAGAGGGATCCGGAGGCACCGGGGAGCTGTTTTTT. It codes for CASSLEGSGGTGELFF.

This clonotype occurred many times. The chain is built from TRBV6-2 or TRBV6-3 and TRBJ1-1; 10 bases map to TRBD1. The germline CDR1 and CDR2 sequences are MNHEY and SVGEGT. Trimming cost V 6 bases and J 10 bases; bases outside gene matches: 5. This CDR3 is built from 12 residues. CDR3 nucleotides: TGTGCCAGCAGGACAGGGGGCCACGTAGCTTTCTTT. This translates into CASRTGGHVAFF.

In its sample, this clonotype was seen many times. This chain joins TRBV2 and TRBJ2-3; D is uncertain. The CDR3 sequence is 12 residues long. Germline V gene lookup returns CDR1 SNHLY and CDR2 FYNNEI. The V and J ends lost 4 bases and 6 bases respectively, with 8 bases between them. The CDR3 bases are TGTGCCAGCAGTGTTGGGCCCGATACGCAGTATTTT. Translating it yields CASSVGPDTQYF.

This clonotype has ten or more counts. This chain joins TRBV20-1 and TRBJ1-5; 7 bases agree with TRBD1. This CDR3 contains 14 residues. The V gene end was trimmed by 3 bases and the J gene end by 9 bases; junction bases not matched to a gene: 11. Germline lookup yields CDR1 DFQATT and CDR2 SNEGSKA (reference sequence). Here the CDR3 reads CSARTGQLWRPQHF. In DNA form, the CDR3 reads TGCAGTGCTAGGACGGGACAGCTCTGGCGGCCCCAGCATTTT.

This clonotype was recorded many times. The chain links TRBV7-9 to TRBJ1-1; D not resolved. The length of the CDR3 is 12 residues. Germline V CDR1 and CDR2: SEHNR, FQNEAQ (reference sequence). With 5 bases removed from V and 0 bases from J, the gap between germline ends came to 4 bases. CDR3 nucleotides: TGTGCCAGCAGCAGACTGAACACTGAAGCTTTCTTT. Its translation: CASSRLNTEAFF.

Ten or more counts support this clonotype. This rearrangement joins TRBV19 to TRBJ1-5; D is unclear. The ends were cut back, 1 base at V and 5 bases at J, with 6 bases in the middle. The CDR3 totals 13 residues. In germline, CDR1 is LNHDA, CDR2 SQIVND (reference sequence). The CDR3 bases are TGTGCCAGTAGTATAGGGTGGGATCAGCCCCAGCATTTT. It codes for CASSIGWDQPQHF. Full variable domain (rest looked up from reference TRBV19 and TRBJ1-5): DGGITQSPKYLFRKEGQNVTLSCEQNLNHDAMYWYRQDPGQGLRLIYYSQIVNDFQKGDIAEGYSVSREKKESFPLTVTSAQKNPTAFYLCASSIGWDQPQHFGDGTRLSIL.

This clonotype was detected ten times or more. The V call is TRBV6-5, the J call TRBJ1-1; the D is unclear. From germline, CDR1 is MNHEY and CDR2 SVGAGI. Trimming cost V 0 bases and J 0 bases, with 8 bases left between them. This CDR3 is built from 15 residues. This chain's CDR3 is CASSYSGVLNTEAFF. CDR3 DNA: TGTGCCAGCAGTTACTCAGGTGTCTTGAACACTGAAGCTTTCTTT.

This chain joins TRBV30 and TRBJ2-1, with D unresolved. Trimming shortened V by 5 bases and J by 3 bases, and 8 bases separated the two germline ends. Germline V lookup: CDR1 GTSNPN, CDR2 SVGIG (reference sequence). The CDR3 totals 12 residues. The CDR3 region is CAWGRLYNEQFF. Written as DNA, the CDR3 is TGTGCCTGGGGGCGGCTCTACAATGAGCAGTTCTTC.

This clonotype was seen repeatedly, ten times or more. The J gene is TRBJ1-2, the V gene TRBV20-1, with a possible D match to TRBD1 (5 bases). Germline-derived CDR1 and CDR2 are DFQATT and SNEGSKA (reference sequence). V dropped 5 bases and J dropped 6 bases, with 25 bases sitting between them. The CDR3 is 16 residues long. The CDR3 DNA follows: TGCAGTGCTGCCCCGGCCGGGGCCCTTAGCGGGGATGGCTACACCTTC. Translated: CSAAPAGALSGDGYTF.

This clonotype has more than one count but fewer than ten. This may arise from a read error, as a much more abundant clone is one base away. The rearrangement joins TRBV7-8 to TRBJ1-6, with 8 bases matching TRBD1. With V trimmed by 5 bases and J by 3 bases, 3 bases remained unmatched. This CDR3 has 15 residues. Germline V gene lookup returns CDR1 SGHVS and CDR2 FQNEAQ. The CDR3 reads CASSPGQVYNSPLHF. The CDR3 bases are TGTGCCAGCAGCCCGGGACAGGTCTATAATTCACCCCTCCACTTT.

This clonotype was picked up many times. The rearrangement joins TRBV5-5 to TRBJ2-3; D unresolved. The CDR3 covers 13 residues. With 6 bases removed from V and 0 bases from J, the gap between germline ends came to 8 bases. Looked up from germline, CDR1 is SGHKS and CDR2 is YYEKEE (reference sequence). The CDR3 loop reads CASNQESTDTQYF. The CDR3 DNA is TGTGCCAGCAATCAGGAGAGCACAGATACGCAGTATTTT.

This clonotype is judged medium-sized (0.01 to 0.1%). V gene TRBV7-2 combines with J gene TRBJ2-7, with unresolved D. V was cut by 5 bases and J by 3 bases, with 8 bases left in between. From germline, CDR1 is SGHTA and CDR2 FQGNSA. The CDR3 contains 12 residues. CDR3 in amino acids: CASSLLYYEQYF. CDR3 nucleotides: TGTGCCAGCAGCCTTCTCTACTACGAGCAGTACTTC. The variable domain in full, completed from reference TRBV7-2 and TRBJ2-7, reads GAGVSQSPSNKVTEKGKDVELRCDPISGHTALYWYRQSLGQGLEFLIYFQGNSAPDKSGLPSDRFSAERTGGSVSTLTIQRTQQEDSAVYLCASSLLYYEQYFGPGTRLTVT.

In this sample, this clonotype turned up many times. This chain connects TRBV24-1 to TRBJ2-2, with D possibly TRBD1 on 6 matching bases. The CDR3 has 13 amino acids. V lost 3 bases and J 7 bases, leaving 8 bases between the germline ends. CDR1 and CDR2 (germline): KGHDR, SFDVKD. CDR3 sequence reads: CATSDGDIGELFF. Written as DNA, the CDR3 is TGTGCCACCAGTGATGGGGACATCGGGGAGCTGTTTTTT.

This sequence joins TRBV19 and TRBJ2-7, with D hard to call. V lost 5 bases and J 6 bases, leaving 14 bases between the germline ends. This CDR3 is 13 amino acids long. CDR1 and CDR2 from the germline V gene are LNHDA and SQIVND (reference sequence). The DNA of the CDR3 is TGTGCCAGTAGTCCGCGACATGAAGGCGAGCAGTACTTC. Translation: CASSPRHEGEQYF. Based on the CDR3 plus reference TRBV19 and TRBJ2-7, the full variable domain is DGGITQSPKYLFRKEGQNVTLSCEQNLNHDAMYWYRQDPGQGLRLIYYSQIVNDFQKGDIAEGYSVSREKKESFPLTVTSAQKNPTAFYLCASSPRHEGEQYFGPGTRLTVT.

This clonotype showed up many times. The chain couples TRBV20-1 to TRBJ1-3; TRBD1 matches at 8 bases. In germline, CDR1 is DFQATT, CDR2 SNEGSKA (reference sequence). This CDR3 spans 16 amino acids. The V gene end was trimmed by 5 bases and the J gene end by 0 bases; junction bases not matched to a gene: 9. The CDR3 loop is CSAYIPGQDSGNTIYF. The CDR3 region has the DNA TGCAGTGCTTATATCCCGGGACAGGACTCTGGAAACACCATATATTTT.

This clonotype turned up a few times. V is TRBV5-1 and J is TRBJ2-7; TRBD1 agrees at 8 bases. Germline CDR1 SGHRS, CDR2 YFSETQ. This CDR3 contains 14 residues. V was clipped by 5 bases and J by 3 bases; unmatched bases: 7. CDR3 coding DNA: TGCGCCAGCAGGGGACAGGCCGGTAGCTACGAGCAGTACTTC. This sequence encodes CASRGQAGSYEQYF.

This clonotype was picked up many times. The chain recombines TRBV4-2 with TRBJ2-7; D may be TRBD1 or TRBD2 (6 bases each). Trimming cost V 0 bases and J 7 bases, with 19 bases left between them. Germline lookup yields CDR1 LGHNA and CDR2 YNFKEQ. The CDR3 has 16 amino acids. The CDR3 DNA sequence: TGTGCCAGCAGCCAAGAAGACGGGGGCCCCTTTCGGGAGCAGTACTTC. As protein: CASSQEDGGPFREQYF.

This clonotype was counted between two and nine times. The chain combines TRBV28 with TRBJ1-3; D may be TRBD1 (6 bases). CDR1 is MDHEN, CDR2 SYDVKM, per germline. The CDR3 sequence is 14 residues long. With 4 bases removed from V and 4 bases from J, the gap between germline ends came to 11 bases. The chain's CDR3 is CASSSADRGNTIYF. For the CDR3, the DNA is TGTGCCAGCAGTTCGGCAGACAGGGGAAACACCATATATTTT.

Worth noting for this clonotype: Since a much larger clone is just one base distant, this may be a read error. The genes are TRBV5-1 and TRBJ2-5, with D unresolved. V dropped 1 base and J dropped 4 bases, with 17 bases sitting between them. The CDR3 spans 16 residues. In germline, CDR1 is SGHRS, CDR2 YFSETQ. CDR3 loop: CASSLKLGKSRETQYF. CDR3 bases: TGCGCCAGCAGCTTGAAGTTGGGGAAGTCCCGAGAGACCCAGTACTTC.

This clonotype has more than one count but fewer than ten. The rearrangement joins TRBV7-9 to TRBJ2-5, with D perhaps being TRBD1 or TRBD2 (5 bases each). V lost 4 bases to trimming and J lost 9 bases, with 12 bases between them. Germline assignment: CDR1 SEHNR and CDR2 FQNEAQ (reference sequence). This CDR3 has 12 residues. CDR3 sequence: CASSWTTEAQYF. In DNA form, the CDR3 reads TGTGCCAGCAGCTGGACAACGGAGGCCCAGTACTTC.